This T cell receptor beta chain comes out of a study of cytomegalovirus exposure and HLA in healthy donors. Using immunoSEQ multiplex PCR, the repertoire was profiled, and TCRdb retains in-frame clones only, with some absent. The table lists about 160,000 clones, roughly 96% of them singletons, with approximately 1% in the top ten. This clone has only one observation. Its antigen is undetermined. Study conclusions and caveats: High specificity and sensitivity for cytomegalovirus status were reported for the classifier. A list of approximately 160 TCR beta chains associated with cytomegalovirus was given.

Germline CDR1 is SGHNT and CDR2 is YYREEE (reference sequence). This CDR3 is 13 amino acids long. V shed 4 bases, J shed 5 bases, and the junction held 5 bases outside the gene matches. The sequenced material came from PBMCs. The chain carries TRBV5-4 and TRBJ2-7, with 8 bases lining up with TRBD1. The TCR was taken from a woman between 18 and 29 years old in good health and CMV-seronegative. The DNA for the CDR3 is TGTGCCAGCAGCCACGCAGGGGGCCACGAGCAGTACTTC. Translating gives CASSHAGGHEQYF.